This T cell receptor beta chain was recovered during a study of blood T cells in healthy people across ages. PCR was performed a second time for roughly 7 to 12 cycles using a sample-barcoded 5' primer and a J-beta primer mix. At least 3 million CDR3-containing paired-end reads were obtained per sample. TCRdb re-called the 5' RACE reads with MiXCR, one entry per CDR3 protein. The table lists 750,000 to 950,000 distinct CDR3 sequences, approximately 53% of them singletons. A remark on this clonotype: Antigen: not known.

Overall study findings and caveats: Diversity of TCR beta per million T cells declined in a roughly linear way with age. Bulk PBMC profiling left naive and antigen-experienced comparisons inconclusive. Naive T cell percentage by flow cytometry tracked strongly with beta diversity.

Input material: blood. This TCR derives from an elderly man in good health.

The CDR3 sequence: CATLDRAGFGQETQYF. The CDR3 region has the DNA TGTGCCACATTGGACAGGGCGGGATTTGGCCAAGAGACCCAGTACTTC. This rearrangement joins TRBV3-1 to TRBJ2-5; 8 bases are a match to TRBD1. Germline V gene lookup returns CDR1 LGHDT and CDR2 YNNKEL (reference sequence). J lost 1 base, V lost 10 bases, and 14 bases had no gene match. CDR3 length: 16 residues.